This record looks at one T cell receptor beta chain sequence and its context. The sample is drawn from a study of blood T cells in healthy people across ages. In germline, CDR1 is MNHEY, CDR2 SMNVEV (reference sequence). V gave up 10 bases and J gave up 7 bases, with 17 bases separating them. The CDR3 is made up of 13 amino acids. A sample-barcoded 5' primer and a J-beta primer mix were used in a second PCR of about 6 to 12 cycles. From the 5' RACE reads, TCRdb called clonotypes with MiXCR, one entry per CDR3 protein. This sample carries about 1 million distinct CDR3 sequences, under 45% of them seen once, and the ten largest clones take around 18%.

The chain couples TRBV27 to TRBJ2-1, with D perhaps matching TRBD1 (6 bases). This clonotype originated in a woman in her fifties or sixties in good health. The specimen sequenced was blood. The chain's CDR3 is CAILPQGRNEQFF. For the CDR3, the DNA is TGTGCCATCCTACCCCAGGGGCGTAATGAGCAGTTCTTC.